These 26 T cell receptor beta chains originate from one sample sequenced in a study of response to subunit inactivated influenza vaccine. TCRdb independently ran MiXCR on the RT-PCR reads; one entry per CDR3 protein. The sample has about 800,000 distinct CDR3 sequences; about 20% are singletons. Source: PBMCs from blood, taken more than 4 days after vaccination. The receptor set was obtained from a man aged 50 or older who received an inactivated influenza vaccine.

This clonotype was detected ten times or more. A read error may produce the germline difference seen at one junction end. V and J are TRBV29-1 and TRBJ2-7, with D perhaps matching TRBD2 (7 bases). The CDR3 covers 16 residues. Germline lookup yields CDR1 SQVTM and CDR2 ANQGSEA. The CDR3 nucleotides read TGCAGCGTTGATGCAAGTGGGAGGGGGATCTCCTCCGAGCAGTACTTC. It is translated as CSVDASGRGISSEQYF.

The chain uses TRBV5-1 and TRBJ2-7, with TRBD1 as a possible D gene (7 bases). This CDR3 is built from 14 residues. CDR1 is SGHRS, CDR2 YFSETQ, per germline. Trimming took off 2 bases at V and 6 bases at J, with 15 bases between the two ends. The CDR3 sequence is CASSLGQEGLEQYF. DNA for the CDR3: TGCGCCAGCAGCTTAGGACAGGAGGGTCTCGAGCAGTACTTC.

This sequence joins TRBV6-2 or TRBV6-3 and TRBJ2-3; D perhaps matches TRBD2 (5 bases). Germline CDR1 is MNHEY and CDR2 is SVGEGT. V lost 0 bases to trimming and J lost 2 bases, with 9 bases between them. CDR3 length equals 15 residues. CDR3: CASSYSMDSTDTQYF. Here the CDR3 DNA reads TGTGCCAGCAGTTACTCGATGGACTCCACAGATACGCAGTATTTT.

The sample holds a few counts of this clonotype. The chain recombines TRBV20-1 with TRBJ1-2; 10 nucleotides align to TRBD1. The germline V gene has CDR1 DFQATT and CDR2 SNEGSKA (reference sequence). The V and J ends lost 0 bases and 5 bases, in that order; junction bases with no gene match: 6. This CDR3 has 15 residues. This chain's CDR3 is CSARDRTGGGYGYTF. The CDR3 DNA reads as TGCAGTGCTAGAGATCGGACAGGGGGTGGATATGGCTACACCTTC.

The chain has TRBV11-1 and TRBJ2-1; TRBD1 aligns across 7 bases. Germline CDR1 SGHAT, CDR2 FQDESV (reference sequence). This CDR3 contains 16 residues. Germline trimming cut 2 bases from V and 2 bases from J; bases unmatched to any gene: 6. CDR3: CASSLRSGTAYNEQFF. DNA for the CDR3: TGTGCCAGCAGCTTAAGATCCGGGACAGCCTACAATGAGCAGTTCTTC.

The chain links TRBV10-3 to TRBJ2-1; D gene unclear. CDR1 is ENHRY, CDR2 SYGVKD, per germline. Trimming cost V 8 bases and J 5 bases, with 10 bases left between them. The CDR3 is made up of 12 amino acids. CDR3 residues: CAIGSMDNEQFF. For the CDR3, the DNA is TGTGCCATCGGAAGCATGGACAATGAGCAGTTCTTC.

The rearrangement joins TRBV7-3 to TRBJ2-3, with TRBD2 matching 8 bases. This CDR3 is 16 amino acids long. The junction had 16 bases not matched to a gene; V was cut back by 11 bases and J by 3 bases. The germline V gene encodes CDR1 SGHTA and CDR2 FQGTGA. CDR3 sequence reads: CAVSLRPGRATDTQYF. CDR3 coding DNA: TGTGCCGTCAGCTTAAGGCCCGGGAGGGCGACAGATACGCAGTATTTT.

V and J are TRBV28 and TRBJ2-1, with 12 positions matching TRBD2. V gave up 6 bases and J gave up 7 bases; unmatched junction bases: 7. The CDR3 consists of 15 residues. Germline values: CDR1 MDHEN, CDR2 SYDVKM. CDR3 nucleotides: TGTGCCAGCAGATCTAGCGGGGGGGCAAAAAATGAGCAGTTCTTC. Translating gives CASRSSGGAKNEQFF.

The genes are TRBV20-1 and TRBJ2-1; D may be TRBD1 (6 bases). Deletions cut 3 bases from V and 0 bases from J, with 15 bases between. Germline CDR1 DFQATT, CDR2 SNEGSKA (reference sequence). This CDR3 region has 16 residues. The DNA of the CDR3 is TGCAGTGCTAGGGAAGGGGGACCTGGCTCCTACAATGAGCAGTTCTTC. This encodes CSAREGGPGSYNEQFF.

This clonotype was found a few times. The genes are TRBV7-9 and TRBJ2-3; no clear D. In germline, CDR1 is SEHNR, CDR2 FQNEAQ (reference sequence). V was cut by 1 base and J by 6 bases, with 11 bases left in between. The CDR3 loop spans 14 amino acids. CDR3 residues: CASSLDVAWDTQYF. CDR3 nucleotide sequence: TGTGCCAGCAGCTTAGACGTGGCATGGGATACGCAGTATTTT.

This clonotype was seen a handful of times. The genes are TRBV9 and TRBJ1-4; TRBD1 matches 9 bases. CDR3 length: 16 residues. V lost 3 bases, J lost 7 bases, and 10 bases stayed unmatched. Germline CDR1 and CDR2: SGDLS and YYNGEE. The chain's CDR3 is CASSEGTGLDTEKLFF. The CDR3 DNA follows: TGTGCCAGCAGCGAGGGGACAGGGTTGGATACTGAAAAACTGTTTTTT.

The CDR3 DNA is TGCAGTGCTAGATCTGGGAGAGAGGGGAGAGGACCCCAGTACTTC. The encoded protein is CSARSGREGRGPQYF. The chain combines TRBV20-1 with TRBJ2-5; perhaps D is TRBD1 or TRBD2 (5 bases each). The CDR3 has 15 amino acids. Germline CDR1 and CDR2: DFQATT and SNEGSKA (reference sequence). The germline V and J ends were trimmed by 2 bases and 9 bases, with 22 bases remaining between them.

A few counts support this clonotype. The CDR3 loop reads CASSFSRANTEAFF. CDR3 nucleotides: TGTGCCAGCAGCTTTAGTCGAGCGAACACTGAAGCTTTCTTT. V usage is TRBV7-2 and J usage is TRBJ1-1; unclear D gene. V shed 3 bases and J shed 1 base, with 9 bases lying between them. Germline V lookup: CDR1 SGHTA, CDR2 FQGNSA. The CDR3 totals 14 residues.

CDR3 bases: TGCAGCGCAACAGGGTTTGACGAGCAGTACTTC. It specifies CSATGFDEQYF. The chain is built from TRBV29-1 and TRBJ2-7, with D maybe TRBD1 (6 bases). The germline CDR1 and CDR2 sequences are SQVTM and ANQGSEA. The CDR3 runs to 11 residues. V lost 7 bases and J 5 bases, leaving 12 bases between the germline ends.

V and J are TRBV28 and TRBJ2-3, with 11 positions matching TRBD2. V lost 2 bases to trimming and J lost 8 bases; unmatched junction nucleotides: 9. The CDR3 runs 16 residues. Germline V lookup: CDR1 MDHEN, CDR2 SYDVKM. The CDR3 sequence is CASSLKYSGRAFTQYF. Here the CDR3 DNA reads TGTGCCAGCAGTTTAAAGTATAGCGGGAGGGCCTTTACGCAGTATTTT.

CDR3: CASSSNWGSGETQYF. The CDR3 DNA reads TGCGCCAGCAGTTCCAATTGGGGCTCGGGTGAGACCCAGTACTTC. The chain combines TRBV5-1 with TRBJ2-5; D might be TRBD1 (5 bases). The CDR3 is 15 residues long. Trimming removed 5 bases at V and 5 bases at J, with 19 bases between. In germline, CDR1 is SGHRS, CDR2 YFSETQ.

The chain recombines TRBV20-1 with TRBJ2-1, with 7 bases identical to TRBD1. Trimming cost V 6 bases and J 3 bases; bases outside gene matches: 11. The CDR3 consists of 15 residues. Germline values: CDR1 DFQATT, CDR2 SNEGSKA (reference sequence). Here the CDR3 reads CSAIPRRDSYNEQFF. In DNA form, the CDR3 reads TGCAGTGCCATACCCCGCAGGGACAGCTACAATGAGCAGTTCTTC.

The DNA for the CDR3 is TGCAGCGTTGAGGACGACGGGAACTATGGCTACACCTTC. Protein sequence: CSVEDDGNYGYTF. The chain joins TRBV29-1 to TRBJ1-2; D unclear. The germline gives CDR1 SQVTM, CDR2 ANQGSEA. The CDR3 has 13 amino acids. V lost 3 bases and J lost 2, with 10 bases in between.

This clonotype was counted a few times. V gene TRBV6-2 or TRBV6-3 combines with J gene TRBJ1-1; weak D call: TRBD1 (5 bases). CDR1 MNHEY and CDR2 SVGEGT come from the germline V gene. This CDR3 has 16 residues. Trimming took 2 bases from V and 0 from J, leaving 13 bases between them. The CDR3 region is CASSYGGLGMNTEAFF. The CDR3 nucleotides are TGTGCCAGCAGTTACGGGGGACTGGGAATGAACACTGAAGCTTTCTTT.

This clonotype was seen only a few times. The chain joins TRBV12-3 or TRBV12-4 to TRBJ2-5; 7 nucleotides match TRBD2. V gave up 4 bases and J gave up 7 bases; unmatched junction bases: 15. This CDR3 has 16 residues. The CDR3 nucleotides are TGTGCCAGCAGTTCCCCGGGGGGTATCACCGGGGGGACCCAGTACTTC. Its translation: CASSSPGGITGGTQYF.

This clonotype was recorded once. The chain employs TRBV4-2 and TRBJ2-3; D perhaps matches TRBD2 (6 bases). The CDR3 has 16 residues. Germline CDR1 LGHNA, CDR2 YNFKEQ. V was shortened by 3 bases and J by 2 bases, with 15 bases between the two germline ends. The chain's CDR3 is CASSQAGADYTDTQYF. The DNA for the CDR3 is TGTGCCAGCAGCCAGGCCGGCGCGGACTACACAGATACGCAGTATTTT.

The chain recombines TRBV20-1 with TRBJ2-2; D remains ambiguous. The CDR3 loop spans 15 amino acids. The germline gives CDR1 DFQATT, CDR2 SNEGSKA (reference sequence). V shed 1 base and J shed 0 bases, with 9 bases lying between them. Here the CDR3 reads CSARGPAANTGELFF. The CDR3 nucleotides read TGCAGTGCTAGAGGGCCAGCTGCGAACACCGGGGAGCTGTTTTTT.

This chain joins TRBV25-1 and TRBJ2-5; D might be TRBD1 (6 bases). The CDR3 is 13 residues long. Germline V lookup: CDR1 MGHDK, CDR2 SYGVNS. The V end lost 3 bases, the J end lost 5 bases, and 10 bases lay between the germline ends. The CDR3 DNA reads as TGTGCCAGCAGTGATGGACAGCGGGAGACCCAGTACTTC. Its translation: CASSDGQRETQYF.

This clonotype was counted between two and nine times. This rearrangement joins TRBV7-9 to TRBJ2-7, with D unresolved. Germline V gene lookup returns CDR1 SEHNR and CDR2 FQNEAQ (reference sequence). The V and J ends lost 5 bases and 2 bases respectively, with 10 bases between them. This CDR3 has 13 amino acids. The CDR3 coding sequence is TGTGCCAGCAGCGATCCCCCCCCCTACGAGCAGTACTTC. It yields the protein CASSDPPPYEQYF.

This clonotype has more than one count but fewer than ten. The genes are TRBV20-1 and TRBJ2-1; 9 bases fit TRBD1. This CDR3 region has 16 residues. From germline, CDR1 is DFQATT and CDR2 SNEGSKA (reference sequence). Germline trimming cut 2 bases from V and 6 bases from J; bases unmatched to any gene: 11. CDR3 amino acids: CSARTPTGGIVNEQFF. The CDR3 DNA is TGCAGTGCTAGAACGCCGACAGGGGGGATTGTCAATGAGCAGTTCTTC.

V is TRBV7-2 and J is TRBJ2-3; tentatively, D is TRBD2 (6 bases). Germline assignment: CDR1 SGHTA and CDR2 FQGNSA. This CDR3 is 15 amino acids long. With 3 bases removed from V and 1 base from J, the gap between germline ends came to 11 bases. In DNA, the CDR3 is TGTGCCAGCAGCTTTTCGTCTAGCGGCACAGATACGCAGTATTTT. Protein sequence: CASSFSSSGTDTQYF.